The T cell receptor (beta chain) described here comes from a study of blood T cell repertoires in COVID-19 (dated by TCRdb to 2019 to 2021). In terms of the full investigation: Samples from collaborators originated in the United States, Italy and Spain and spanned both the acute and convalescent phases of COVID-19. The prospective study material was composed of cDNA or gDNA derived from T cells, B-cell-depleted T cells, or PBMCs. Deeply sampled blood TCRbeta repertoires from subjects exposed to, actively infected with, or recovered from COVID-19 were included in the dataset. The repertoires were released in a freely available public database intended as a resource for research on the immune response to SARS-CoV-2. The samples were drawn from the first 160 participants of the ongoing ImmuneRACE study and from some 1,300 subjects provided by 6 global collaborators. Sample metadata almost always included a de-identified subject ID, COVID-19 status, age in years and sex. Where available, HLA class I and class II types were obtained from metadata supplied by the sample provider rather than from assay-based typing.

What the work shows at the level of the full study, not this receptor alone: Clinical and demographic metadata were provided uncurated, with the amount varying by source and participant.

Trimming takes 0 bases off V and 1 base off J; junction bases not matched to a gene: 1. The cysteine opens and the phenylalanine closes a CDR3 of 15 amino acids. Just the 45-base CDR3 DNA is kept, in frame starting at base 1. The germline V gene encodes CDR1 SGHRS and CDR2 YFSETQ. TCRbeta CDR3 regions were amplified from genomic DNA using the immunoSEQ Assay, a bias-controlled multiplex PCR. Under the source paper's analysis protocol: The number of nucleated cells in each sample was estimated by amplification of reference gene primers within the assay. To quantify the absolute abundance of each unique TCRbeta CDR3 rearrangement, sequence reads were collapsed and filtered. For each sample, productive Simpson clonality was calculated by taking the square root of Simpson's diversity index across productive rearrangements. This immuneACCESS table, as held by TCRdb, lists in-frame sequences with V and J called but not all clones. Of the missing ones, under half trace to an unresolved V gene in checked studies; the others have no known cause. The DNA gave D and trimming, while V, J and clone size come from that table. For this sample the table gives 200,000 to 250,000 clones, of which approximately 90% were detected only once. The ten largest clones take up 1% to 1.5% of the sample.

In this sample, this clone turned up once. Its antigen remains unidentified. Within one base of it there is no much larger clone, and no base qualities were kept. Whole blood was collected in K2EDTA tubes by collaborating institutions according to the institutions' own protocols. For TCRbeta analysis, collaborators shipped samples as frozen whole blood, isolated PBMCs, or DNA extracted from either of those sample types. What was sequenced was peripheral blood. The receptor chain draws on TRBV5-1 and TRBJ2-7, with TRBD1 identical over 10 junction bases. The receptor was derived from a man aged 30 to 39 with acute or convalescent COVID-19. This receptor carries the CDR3 CASSLGQGASYEQYF. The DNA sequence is TGCGCCAGCAGCTTGGGACAGGGGGCTTCCTACGAGCAGTACTTC. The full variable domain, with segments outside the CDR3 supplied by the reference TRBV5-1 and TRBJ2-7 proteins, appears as KAGVTQTPRYLIKTRGQQVTLSCSPISGHRSVSWYQQTPGQGLQFLFEYFSETQRNKGNFPGRFSGRQFSNSRSEMNVSTLELGDSALYLCASSLGQGASYEQYFGPGTRLTVT.